This T cell receptor (beta chain) derives from a study of T cell repertoires in ileal Crohn's disease. Clones were read by immunoSEQ multiplex PCR, and TCRdb kept only the in-frame ones, dropping some. The sample gives more than 13,000 clones, roughly 79% of which show up once; approximately 4.5% is in the top ten. The sample's time point: neoterminal ileum biopsy at postoperative endoscopy, about 6 months after surgery. This CDR3 spans 15 amino acids. Trimming removed 0 bases from V and 5 bases from J, with 11 bases in between. The germline V gene has CDR1 LGHNA and CDR2 YSLEER. The chain has TRBV4-3 and TRBJ1-5; D remains unclear. The sequencing sample was made of ileal tissue. The receptor was isolated from an adult with Crohn's disease. Here the CDR3 reads CASSQDLRTYQPQHF. DNA for the CDR3: TGCGCCAGCAGCCAAGATTTGAGGACGTATCAGCCCCAGCATTTT.